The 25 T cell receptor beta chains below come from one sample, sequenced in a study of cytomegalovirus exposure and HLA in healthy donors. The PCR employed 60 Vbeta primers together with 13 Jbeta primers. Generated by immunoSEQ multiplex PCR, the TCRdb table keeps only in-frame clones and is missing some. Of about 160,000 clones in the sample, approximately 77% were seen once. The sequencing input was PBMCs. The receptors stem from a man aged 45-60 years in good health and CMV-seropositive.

The CDR3 protein is CAISESGFDNSPLHF. Written as DNA, the CDR3 is TGTGCCATCAGTGAGTCGGGCTTCGATAATTCACCCCTCCACTTT. V usage is TRBV10-3 and J usage is TRBJ1-6; no clear D gene. The CDR3 length is 15 residues. Germline CDR1 and CDR2: ENHRY and SYGVKD. V was pared by 0 bases and J by 5 bases, with 8 bases between.

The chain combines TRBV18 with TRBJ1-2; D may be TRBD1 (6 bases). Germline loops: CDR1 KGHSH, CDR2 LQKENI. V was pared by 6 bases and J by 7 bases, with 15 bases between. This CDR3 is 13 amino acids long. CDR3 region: CASSPDRSGGYTF. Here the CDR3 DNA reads TGTGCCAGCTCGCCAGACAGGTCGGGTGGCTACACCTTC.

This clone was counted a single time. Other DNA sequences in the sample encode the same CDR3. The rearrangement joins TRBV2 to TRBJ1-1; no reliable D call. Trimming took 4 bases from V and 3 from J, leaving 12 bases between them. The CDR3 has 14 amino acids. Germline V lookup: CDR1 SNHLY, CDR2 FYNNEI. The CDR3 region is CASSVRGLDTEAFF. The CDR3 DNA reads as TGTGCCAGCAGTGTTCGGGGTTTGGACACTGAAGCTTTCTTT.

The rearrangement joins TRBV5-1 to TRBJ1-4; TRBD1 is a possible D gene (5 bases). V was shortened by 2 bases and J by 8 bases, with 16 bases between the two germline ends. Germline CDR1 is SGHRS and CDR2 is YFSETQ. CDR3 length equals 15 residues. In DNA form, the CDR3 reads TGCGCCAGCAGCTTAAGGCAGGGAAGTGGAGAAAAACTGTTTTTT. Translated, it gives CASSLRQGSGEKLFF. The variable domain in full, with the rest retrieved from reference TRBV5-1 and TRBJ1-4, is KAGVTQTPRYLIKTRGQQVTLSCSPISGHRSVSWYQQTPGQGLQFLFEYFSETQRNKGNFPGRFSGRQFSNSRSEMNVSTLELGDSALYLCASSLRQGSGEKLFFGSGTQLSVL.

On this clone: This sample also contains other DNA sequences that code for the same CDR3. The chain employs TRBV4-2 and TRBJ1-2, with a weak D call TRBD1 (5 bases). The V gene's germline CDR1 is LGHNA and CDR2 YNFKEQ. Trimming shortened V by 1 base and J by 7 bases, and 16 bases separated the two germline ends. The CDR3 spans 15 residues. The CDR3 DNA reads TGTGCCAGCAGCCAAGTAGCCCCAGGGTCGGGTGGCTACACCTTC. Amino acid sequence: CASSQVAPGSGGYTF.

The CDR3 region is CASSKRVKGIREQYF. CDR3 DNA sequence: TGTGCCAGCAGCAAGAGGGTTAAGGGGATTCGGGAGCAGTACTTC. The chain carries TRBV21-1 and TRBJ2-5; TRBD2, the D gene given by the table, was not confirmed from the DNA. TRBV21-1 is annotated as a pseudogene. This CDR3 has 15 amino acids.

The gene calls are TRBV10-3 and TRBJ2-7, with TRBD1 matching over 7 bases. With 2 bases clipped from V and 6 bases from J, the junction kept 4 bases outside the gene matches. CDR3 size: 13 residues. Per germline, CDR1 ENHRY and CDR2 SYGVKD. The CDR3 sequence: CAISEEQGSEQYF. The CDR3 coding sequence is TGTGCCATCAGTGAGGAACAGGGGAGCGAGCAGTACTTC.

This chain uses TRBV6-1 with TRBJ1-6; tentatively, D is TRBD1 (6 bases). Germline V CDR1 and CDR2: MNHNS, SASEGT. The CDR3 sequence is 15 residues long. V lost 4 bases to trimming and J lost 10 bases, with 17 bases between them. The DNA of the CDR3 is TGTGCCAGCAGTGGAGGTACCAGGGGACACTCACCCCTCCACTTT. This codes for CASSGGTRGHSPLHF.

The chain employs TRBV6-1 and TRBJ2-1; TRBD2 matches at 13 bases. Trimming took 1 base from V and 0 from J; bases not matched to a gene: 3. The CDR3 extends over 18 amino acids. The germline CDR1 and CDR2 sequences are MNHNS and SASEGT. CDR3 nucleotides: TGTGCCAGCAGTGAAGGACTAGCGGGGGGCCCCTCCTACAATGAGCAGTTCTTC. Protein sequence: CASSEGLAGGPSYNEQFF.

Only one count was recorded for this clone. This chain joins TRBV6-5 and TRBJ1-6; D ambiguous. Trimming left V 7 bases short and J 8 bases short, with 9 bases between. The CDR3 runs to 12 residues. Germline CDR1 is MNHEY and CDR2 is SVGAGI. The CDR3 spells CASTQAYSPLHF. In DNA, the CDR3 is TGTGCCAGCACCCAAGCGTATTCACCCCTCCACTTT.

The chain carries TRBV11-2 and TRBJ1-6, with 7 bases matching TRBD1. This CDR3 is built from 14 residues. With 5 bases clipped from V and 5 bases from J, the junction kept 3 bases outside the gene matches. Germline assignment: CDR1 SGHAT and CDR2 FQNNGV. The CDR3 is CASSRGQDNSPLHF. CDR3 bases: TGTGCCAGCAGCCGCGGACAGGATAATTCACCCCTCCACTTT.

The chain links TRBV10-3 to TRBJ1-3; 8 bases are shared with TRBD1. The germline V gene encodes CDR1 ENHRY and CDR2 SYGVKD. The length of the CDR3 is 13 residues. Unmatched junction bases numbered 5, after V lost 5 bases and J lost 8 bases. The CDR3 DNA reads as TGTGCCATCAGTCCGGGACAGGTCGACACCATATATTTT. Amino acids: CAISPGQVDTIYF.

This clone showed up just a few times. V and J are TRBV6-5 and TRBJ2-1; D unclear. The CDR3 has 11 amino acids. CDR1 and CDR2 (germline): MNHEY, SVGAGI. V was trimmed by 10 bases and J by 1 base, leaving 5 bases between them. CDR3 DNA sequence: TGTGCCACGGTGTCCTACAATGAGCAGTTCTTC. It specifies CATVSYNEQFF.

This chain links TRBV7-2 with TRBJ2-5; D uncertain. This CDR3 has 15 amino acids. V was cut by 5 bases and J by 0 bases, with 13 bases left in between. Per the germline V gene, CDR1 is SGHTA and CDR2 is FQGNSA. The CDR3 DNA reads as TGTGCCAGCAGCCCTCGCCAGCGTTACCAAGAGACCCAGTACTTC. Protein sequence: CASSPRQRYQETQYF.

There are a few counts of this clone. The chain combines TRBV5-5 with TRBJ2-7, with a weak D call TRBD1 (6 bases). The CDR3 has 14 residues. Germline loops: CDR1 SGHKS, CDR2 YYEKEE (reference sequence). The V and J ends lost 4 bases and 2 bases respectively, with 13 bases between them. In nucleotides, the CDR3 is TGTGCCAGCAGCAGAGGAGCAGGGGCCTACGAGCAGTACTTC. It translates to CASSRGAGAYEQYF.

The CDR3 sequence: CASSGVAGWAKNIQYF. CDR3 sequence (DNA): TGTGCCAGCAGTGGCGTAGCTGGGTGGGCCAAAAACATTCAGTACTTC. The V gene is TRBV2, the J gene TRBJ2-4; D remains ambiguous. CDR1 is SNHLY and CDR2 is FYNNEI in the germline V gene. This CDR3 region has 16 residues. V lost 4 bases to trimming and J lost 1 base, with 14 bases between them.

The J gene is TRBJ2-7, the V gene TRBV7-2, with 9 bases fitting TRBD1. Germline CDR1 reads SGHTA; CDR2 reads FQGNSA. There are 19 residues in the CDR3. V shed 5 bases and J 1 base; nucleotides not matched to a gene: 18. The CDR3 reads CASSHPPNPGQGQSYEQYF. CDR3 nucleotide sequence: TGTGCCAGCAGCCACCCCCCGAACCCGGGACAGGGACAATCCTACGAGCAGTACTTC.

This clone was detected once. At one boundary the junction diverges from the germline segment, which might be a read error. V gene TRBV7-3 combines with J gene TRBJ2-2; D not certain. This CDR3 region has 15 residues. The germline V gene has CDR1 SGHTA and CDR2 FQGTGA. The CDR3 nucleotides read TGTGTCAGCAGCTTATCTGGGCCTAACACCGGGGAGCTGTTTTTT. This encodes CVSSLSGPNTGELFF.

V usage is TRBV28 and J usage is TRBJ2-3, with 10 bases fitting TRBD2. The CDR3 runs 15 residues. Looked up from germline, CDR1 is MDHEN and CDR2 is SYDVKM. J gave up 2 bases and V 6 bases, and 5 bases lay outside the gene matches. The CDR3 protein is CASSWTSGVTDTQYF. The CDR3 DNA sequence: TGTGCCAGCAGCTGGACTAGCGGAGTCACAGATACGCAGTATTTT.

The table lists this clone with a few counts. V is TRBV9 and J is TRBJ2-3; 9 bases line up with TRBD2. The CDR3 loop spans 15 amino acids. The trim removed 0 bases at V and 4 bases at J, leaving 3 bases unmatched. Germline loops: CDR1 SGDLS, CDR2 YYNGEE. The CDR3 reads CASSVAGGGADTQYF. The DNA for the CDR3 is TGTGCCAGCAGCGTAGCGGGCGGGGGGGCAGATACGCAGTATTTT. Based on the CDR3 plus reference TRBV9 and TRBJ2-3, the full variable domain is DSGVTQTPKHLITATGQRVTLRCSPRSGDLSVYWYQQSLDQGLQFLIQYYNGEERAKGNILERFSAQQFPDLHSELNLSSLELGDSALYFCASSVAGGGADTQYFGPGTRLTVL.

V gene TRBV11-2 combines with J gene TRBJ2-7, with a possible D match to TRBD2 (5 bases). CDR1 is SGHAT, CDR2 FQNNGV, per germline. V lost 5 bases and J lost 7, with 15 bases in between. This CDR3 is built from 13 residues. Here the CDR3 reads CASSPGGGWEQYF. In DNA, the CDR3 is TGTGCCAGCAGCCCCGGCGGCGGGTGGGAGCAGTACTTC.

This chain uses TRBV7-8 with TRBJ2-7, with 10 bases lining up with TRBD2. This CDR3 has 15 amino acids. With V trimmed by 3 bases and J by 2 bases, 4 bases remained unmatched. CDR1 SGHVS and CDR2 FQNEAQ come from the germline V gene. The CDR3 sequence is CASSFTSGDAYEQYF. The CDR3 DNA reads TGTGCCAGCAGCTTTACTAGCGGGGACGCCTACGAGCAGTACTTC.

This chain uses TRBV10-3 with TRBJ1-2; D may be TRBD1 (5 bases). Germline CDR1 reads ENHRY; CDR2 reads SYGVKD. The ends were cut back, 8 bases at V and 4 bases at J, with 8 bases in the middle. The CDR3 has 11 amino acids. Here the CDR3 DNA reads TGTGCCATCGGTAGGGGCTATGGCTACACCTTC. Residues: CAIGRGYGYTF.

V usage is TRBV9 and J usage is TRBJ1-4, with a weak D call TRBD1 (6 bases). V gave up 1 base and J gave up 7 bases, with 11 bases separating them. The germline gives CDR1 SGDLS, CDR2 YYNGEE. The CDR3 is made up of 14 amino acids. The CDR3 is CASSVRGGGEKLFF. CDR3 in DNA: TGTGCCAGCAGCGTACGGGGGGGCGGTGAAAAACTGTTTTTT.

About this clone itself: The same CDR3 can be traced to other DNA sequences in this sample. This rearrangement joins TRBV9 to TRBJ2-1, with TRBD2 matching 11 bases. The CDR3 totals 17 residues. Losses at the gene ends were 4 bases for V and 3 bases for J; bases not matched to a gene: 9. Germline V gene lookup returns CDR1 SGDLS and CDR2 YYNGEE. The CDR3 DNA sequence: TGTGCCAGCAGCCCAACAGCTCTAGCGGGGGGCTACAATGAGCAGTTCTTC. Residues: CASSPTALAGGYNEQFF.